This T cell receptor beta chain was captured in a study of shared clonotypes between healthy human individuals. Study-wide points: Among the subsets, naive ones generally showed larger estimated richness than memory ones. Between a few donors, naive CD4 clonotypes were shared at a level of approximately 5%. Only a few donors were included, so the genetic and exposure-history diversity represented was limited. Non-shared clonotypes showed lower generation probabilities than clonotypes common to all four donors.

Method: immunoSEQ multiplex PCR; TCRdb's copy keeps in-frame clones and lacks some. The sample has about 2.4 million clones, over 85% seen once. This clone has just one count. Its target is not known. Germline lookup yields CDR1 LNHDA and CDR2 SQIVND (reference sequence). This CDR3 comprises 16 residues. With 3 bases removed from V and 6 bases from J, the gap between germline ends came to 18 bases. Sequences were obtained from naive CD4+ T cells from PBMCs. The sample's subset: CD45RA+ positively selected. The origin of this receptor is a man aged 18 to 30 in good health. Some clones in this sample may be carry-over from other donors' samples. V gene TRBV19 combines with J gene TRBJ2-1; a possible D gene is TRBD2 (6 bases). CDR3 DNA sequence: TGTGCCAGTAGTATTTTGACGGGAGATGTACGCAATGAGCAGTTCTTC. It is translated as CASSILTGDVRNEQFF. The variable domain in full, completed from reference TRBV19 and TRBJ2-1, reads DGGITQSPKYLFRKEGQNVTLSCEQNLNHDAMYWYRQDPGQGLRLIYYSQIVNDFQKGDIAEGYSVSREKKESFPLTVTSAQKNPTAFYLCASSILTGDVRNEQFFGPGTRLTVL.